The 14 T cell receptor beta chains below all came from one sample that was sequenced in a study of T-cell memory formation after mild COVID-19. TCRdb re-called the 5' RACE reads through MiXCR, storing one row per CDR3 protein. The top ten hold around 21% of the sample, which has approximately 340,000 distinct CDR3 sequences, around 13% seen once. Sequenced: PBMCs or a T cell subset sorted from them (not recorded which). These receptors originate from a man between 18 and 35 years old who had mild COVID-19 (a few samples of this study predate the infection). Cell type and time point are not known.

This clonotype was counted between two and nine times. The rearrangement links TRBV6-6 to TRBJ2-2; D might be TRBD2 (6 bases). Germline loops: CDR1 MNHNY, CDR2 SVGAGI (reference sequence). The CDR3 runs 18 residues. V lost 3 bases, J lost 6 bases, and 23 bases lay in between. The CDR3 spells CASSYGGRDFRAAGELFF. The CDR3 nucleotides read TGTGCCAGCAGTTATGGGGGAAGGGACTTTAGGGCGGCCGGGGAGCTGTTTTTT.

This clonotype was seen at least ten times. The CDR3, as DNA: TGTGCCAGCAGTTTTGGGACTAGCGGCACAGATACGCAGTATTTT. It yields the protein CASSFGTSGTDTQYF. V gene TRBV7-2 combines with J gene TRBJ2-3, with TRBD2 matching 10 bases. The V segment lost 6 bases and the J segment 1 base; nucleotides outside the gene matches: 4. The CDR3 has 15 residues. CDR1 is SGHTA and CDR2 is FQGNSA in the germline V gene. Combining the CDR3 with reference TRBV7-2 and TRBJ2-3 gives the whole variable domain GAGVSQSPSNKVTEKGKDVELRCDPISGHTALYWYRQSLGQGLEFLIYFQGNSAPDKSGLPSDRFSAERTGGSVSTLTIQRTQQEDSAVYLCASSFGTSGTDTQYFGPGTRLTVL.

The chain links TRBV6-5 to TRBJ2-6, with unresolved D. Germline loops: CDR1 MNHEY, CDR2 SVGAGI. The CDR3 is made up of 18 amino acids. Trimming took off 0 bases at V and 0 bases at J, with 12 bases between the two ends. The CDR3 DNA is TGTGCCAGCAGTTACTCGATGGTCAGAGTCTCTGGGGCCAACGTCCTGACTTTC. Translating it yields CASSYSMVRVSGANVLTF.

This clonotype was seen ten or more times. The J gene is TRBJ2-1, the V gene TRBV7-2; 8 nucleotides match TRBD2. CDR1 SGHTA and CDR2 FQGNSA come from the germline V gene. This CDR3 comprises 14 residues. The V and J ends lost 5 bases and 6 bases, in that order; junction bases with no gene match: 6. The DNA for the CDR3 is TGTGCCAGCAGCGAAGGACTAGCCATCAATGAGCAGTTCTTC. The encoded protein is CASSEGLAINEQFF.

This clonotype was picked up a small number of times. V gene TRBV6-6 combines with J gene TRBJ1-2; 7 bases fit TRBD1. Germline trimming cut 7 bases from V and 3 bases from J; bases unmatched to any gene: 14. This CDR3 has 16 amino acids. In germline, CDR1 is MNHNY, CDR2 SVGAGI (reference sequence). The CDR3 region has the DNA TGTGCCAGCAAGCTGGACAGGTTAGGTACTGACTATGGCTACACCTTC. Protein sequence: CASKLDRLGTDYGYTF.

The CDR3 region is CSAGPGQGEYSPLHF. The CDR3, as DNA: TGCAGTGCTGGTCCGGGACAGGGTGAATACTCACCCCTCCACTTT. This chain links TRBV20-1 with TRBJ1-6; 9 positions match TRBD1. V was pared by 5 bases and J by 10 bases, with 12 bases of the junction left unmatched. Germline assignment: CDR1 DFQATT and CDR2 SNEGSKA (reference sequence). The CDR3 runs to 15 residues.

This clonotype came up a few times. The CDR3 DNA reads as TGTGCCAGCAGCCAAGAGAGGGGGCGATGGGGAATGAACACTGAAGCTTTCTTT. Encoded protein: CASSQERGRWGMNTEAFF. The chain links TRBV14 to TRBJ1-1, with 7 nucleotides matching TRBD1. The germline V gene has CDR1 SGHDN and CDR2 FVKESK. Germline trimming cut 0 bases from V and 0 bases from J; bases unmatched to any gene: 10. CDR3 length: 18 residues.

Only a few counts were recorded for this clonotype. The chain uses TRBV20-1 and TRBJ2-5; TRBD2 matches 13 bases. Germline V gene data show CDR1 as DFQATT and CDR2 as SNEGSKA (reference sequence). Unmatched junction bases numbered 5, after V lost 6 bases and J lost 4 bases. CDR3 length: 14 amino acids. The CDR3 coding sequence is TGCAGTGCACTAGCGGGGGGGCCCGGAGAGACCCAGTACTTC. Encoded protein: CSALAGGPGETQYF.

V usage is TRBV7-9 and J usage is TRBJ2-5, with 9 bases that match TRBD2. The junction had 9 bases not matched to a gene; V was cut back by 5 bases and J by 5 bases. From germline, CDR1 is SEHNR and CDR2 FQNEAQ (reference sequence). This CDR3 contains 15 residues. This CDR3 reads CASSPLRGGGETQYF. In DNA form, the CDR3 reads TGTGCCAGCAGCCCGTTGCGGGGGGGCGGTGAGACCCAGTACTTC.

This chain's CDR3 is CAISEQGPETQYF. CDR3 bases: TGTGCCATCAGTGAACAGGGCCCCGAGACCCAGTACTTC. V gene TRBV10-3 combines with J gene TRBJ2-5; D may be TRBD1 (6 bases). The CDR3 runs to 13 residues. Trimming stripped 3 bases from V and 5 bases from J, with 10 bases between. CDR1 ENHRY and CDR2 SYGVKD come from the germline V gene.

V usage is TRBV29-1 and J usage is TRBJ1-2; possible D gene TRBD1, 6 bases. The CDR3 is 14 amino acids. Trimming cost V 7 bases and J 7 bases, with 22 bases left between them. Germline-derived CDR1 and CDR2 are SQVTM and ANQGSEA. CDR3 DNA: TGCAGCGCTGCTTCCGGGGGGCGGAAGGTTGGCTACACCTTC. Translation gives CSAASGGRKVGYTF.

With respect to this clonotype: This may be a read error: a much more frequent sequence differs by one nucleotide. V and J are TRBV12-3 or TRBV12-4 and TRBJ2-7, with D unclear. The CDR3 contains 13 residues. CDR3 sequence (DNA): TGTGCCAGCAGTTTCGGCCTTCCCTACGAGCAGTGCGTC. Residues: CASSFGLPYEQCV.

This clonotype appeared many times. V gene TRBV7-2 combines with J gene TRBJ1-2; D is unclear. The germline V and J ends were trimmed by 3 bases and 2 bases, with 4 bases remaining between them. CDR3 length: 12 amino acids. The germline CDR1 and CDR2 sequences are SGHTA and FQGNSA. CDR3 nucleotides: TGTGCCAGCAGCTTGACAAACTATGGCTACACCTTC. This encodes CASSLTNYGYTF.

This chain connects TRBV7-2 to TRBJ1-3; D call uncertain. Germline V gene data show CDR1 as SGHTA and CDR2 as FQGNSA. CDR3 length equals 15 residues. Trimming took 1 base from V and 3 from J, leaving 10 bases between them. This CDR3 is CASSLDAGIGNTIYF. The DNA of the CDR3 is TGTGCCAGCAGCTTAGACGCGGGGATTGGAAACACCATATATTTT.